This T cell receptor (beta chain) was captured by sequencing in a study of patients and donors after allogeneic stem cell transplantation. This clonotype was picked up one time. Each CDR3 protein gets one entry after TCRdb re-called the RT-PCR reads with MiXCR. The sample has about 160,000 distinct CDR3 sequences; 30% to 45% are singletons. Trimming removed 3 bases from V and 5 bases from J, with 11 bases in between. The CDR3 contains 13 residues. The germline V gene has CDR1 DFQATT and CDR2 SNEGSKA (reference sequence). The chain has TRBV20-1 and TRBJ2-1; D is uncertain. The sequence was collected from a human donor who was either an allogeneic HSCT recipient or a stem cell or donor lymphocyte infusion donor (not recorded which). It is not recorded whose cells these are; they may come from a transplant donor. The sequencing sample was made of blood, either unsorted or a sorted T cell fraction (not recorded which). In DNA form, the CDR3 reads TGCAGTGCTAGTAGGACCCCCCACAATGAGCAGTTCTTC. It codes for CSASRTPHNEQFF.